Shown below are 31 T cell receptor beta chains from a single sample sequenced in a study of regulatory T cells in long-lasting Graves disease. Noted time point: newly diagnosed GD, antithyroid drugs for less than 3 months. RNA extracted from PBMCs served as the sequencing template. The authors built TCR beta libraries using iRepertoire HTBI primers and Arm-PCR of CDR3 regions. TCRdb passed the multiplex PCR reads through MiXCR, listing each CDR3 protein once. The data show 350,000 to 450,000 distinct CDR3 sequences, over 12% seen once. Separately, the same data were catalogued under a study of T cells in Graves' hyperthyroidism and ophthalmopathy.

The material was peripheral blood mononuclear cells (PBMCs), obtained at new diagnosis, from a patient treated with antithyroid drugs. The receptors shown here come from a woman in her thirties or forties with Graves disease.

This clonotype was counted at least ten times. The chain employs TRBV7-3 and TRBJ1-1, with D possibly being TRBD1 (5 bases). V was clipped by 5 bases and J by 5 bases, with 15 bases between them. Germline CDR1 reads SGHTA; CDR2 reads FQGTGA. The CDR3 covers 14 residues. CDR3 DNA: TGTGCCAGCAGCCCAGGGCGGATTGATACTGAAGCTTTCTTT. Its protein is CASSPGRIDTEAFF.

In this sample, this clonotype turned up many times. This chain uses TRBV11-1 with TRBJ2-1; 10 bases fit TRBD2. Germline V gene lookup returns CDR1 SGHAT and CDR2 FQDESV (reference sequence). V shed 2 bases and J 6 bases; nucleotides not matched to a gene: 4. This CDR3 contains 15 residues. The CDR3 loop is CASSLPAGGVNEQFF. The CDR3 nucleotides read TGTGCCAGCAGCTTACCAGCGGGAGGGGTCAATGAGCAGTTCTTC.

V is TRBV19 and J is TRBJ2-7, with unresolved D. The CDR3 runs to 12 residues. V gave up 6 bases and J gave up 6 bases, with 12 bases separating them. The V gene's germline CDR1 is LNHDA and CDR2 SQIVND (reference sequence). The CDR3 protein is CASSPVGSEQYF. CDR3 DNA: TGTGCCAGTAGCCCCGTTGGATCCGAGCAGTACTTC.

In its sample, this clonotype was seen many times. The chain combines TRBV12-3 or TRBV12-4 with TRBJ2-7; 7 bases map to TRBD2. The CDR3 runs to 14 residues. J was trimmed by 6 bases and V by 1 base; bases with no gene match: 6. The CDR3 is CASSLERAGAEQYF. CDR3 in DNA: TGTGCCAGCAGTTTAGAGCGGGCGGGAGCCGAGCAGTACTTC.

This clonotype was picked up many times. The rearrangement links TRBV11-2 to TRBJ2-7; no firm D call. The CDR3 covers 11 residues. CDR1 and CDR2 (germline): SGHAT, FQNNGV. V was trimmed by 4 bases and J by 6 bases, leaving 7 bases between them. The CDR3 nucleotides read TGTGCCAGCAGCTCTACGATCGAGCAGTACTTC. This sequence encodes CASSSTIEQYF. The whole variable domain, remainder taken from reference TRBV11-2 and TRBJ2-7, is EAGVAQSPRYKIIEKRQSVAFWCNPISGHATLYWYQQILGQGPKLLIQFQNNGVVDDSQLPKDRFSAERLKGVDSTLKIQPAKLEDSAVYLCASSSTIEQYFGPGTRLTVT.

This clonotype was seen ten or more times. This chain uses TRBV9 with TRBJ1-1; no firm D call. Germline values: CDR1 SGDLS, CDR2 YYNGEE. The CDR3 has 14 residues. Trimming removed 7 bases at V and 1 base at J, with 14 bases between. CDR3 sequence reads: CASSSFDGNTEAFF. CDR3 bases: TGTGCCAGCTCCTCCTTCGATGGGAACACTGAAGCTTTCTTT.

Details on this clonotype: A much larger clone is a single base away; this may be a read error. This chain connects TRBV6-9 to TRBJ1-3, with no clear D. Germline CDR1 MNHGY, CDR2 SVAAGI. The CDR3 has 18 amino acids. This chain's CDR3 is CVSSYEFQKLGSGNTIYF. As DNA, the CDR3 is TGTGTCAGCAGTTACGAGTTTCAGAAACTGGGCTCTGGAAACACCATATATTTT.

This clonotype appeared many times. The rearrangement links TRBV5-5 to TRBJ1-5; D perhaps matches TRBD1 (5 bases). Trimming stripped 0 bases from V and 2 bases from J, with 21 bases between. The CDR3 sequence is 19 residues long. Looked up from germline, CDR1 is SGHKS and CDR2 is YYEKEE (reference sequence). The CDR3 here is CASSLAGTSRLSGNQPQHF. CDR3 in DNA: TGTGCCAGCAGCTTGGCCGGGACGAGTCGGTTGTCGGGCAATCAGCCCCAGCATTTT.

This clonotype has a count of ten or more. The chain uses TRBV7-2 and TRBJ2-7; 7 bases are shared with TRBD1. J gave up 6 bases and V 1 base, and 9 bases lay outside the gene matches. This CDR3 contains 15 residues. Germline V gene lookup returns CDR1 SGHTA and CDR2 FQGNSA. CDR3 sequence reads: CASSLGGDRVGEQYF. CDR3 in DNA: TGTGCCAGCAGCTTAGGTGGGGACAGAGTGGGCGAGCAGTACTTC.

Note on this clonotype: A read error is likely here: a far larger clone is one base away. The chain has TRBV6-2 or TRBV6-3 and TRBJ2-7; D is uncertain. Germline V CDR1 and CDR2: MNHEY, SVGEGT. This CDR3 spans 13 amino acids. CDR3 loop: CASSYRLAYGQYF. CDR3 bases: TGTGCCAGCAGTTATCGGCTTGCCTACGGGCAGTACTTC.

This clonotype was seen just once. Possible read error: a much larger clone is one base away. The chain carries TRBV3-1 and TRBJ2-2; 8 bases match TRBD2. This CDR3 has 16 amino acids. V lost 2 bases and J lost 8; bases outside the gene matches: 10. The germline V gene encodes CDR1 LGHDT and CDR2 YNNKEL (reference sequence). The CDR3 protein is CASSQTLAGGSGELFF. As DNA, the CDR3 is TGTGCCAGCAGCCAAACGTTGGCGGGAGGTTCAGGGGAGCTGTTTTTT.

This clonotype was detected many times. The chain is built from TRBV7-8 and TRBJ2-3; 9 bases match TRBD2. Germline values: CDR1 SGHVS, CDR2 FQNEAQ. J gave up 0 bases and V 4 bases, and 5 bases lay outside the gene matches. The length of the CDR3 is 16 residues. CDR3 nucleotide sequence: TGTGCCAGCAGCTCGGTAGCGGGGGCTAGCACAGATACGCAGTATTTT. Its protein is CASSSVAGASTDTQYF.

This clonotype has at least ten counts. The V gene is TRBV18, the J gene TRBJ2-5; no firm D call. The germline V gene has CDR1 KGHSH and CDR2 LQKENI. The CDR3 consists of 14 residues. V lost 6 bases and J 3 bases, leaving 14 bases between the germline ends. The CDR3 loop reads CASSPSSYEETQYF. DNA for the CDR3: TGTGCCAGCTCTCCTTCCTCGTATGAAGAGACCCAGTACTTC. Full variable domain (missing parts from reference TRBV18 and TRBJ2-5): NAGVMQNPRHLVRRRGQEARLRCSPMKGHSHVYWYRQLPEEGLKFMVYLQKENIIDESGMPKERFSAEFPKEGPSILRIQQVVRGDSAAYFCASSPSSYEETQYFGPGTRLLVL.

In the case of this clonotype: A much larger clone lies a single base off, so this may be a read error. The J gene is TRBJ2-1, the V gene TRBV5-1; the D call may be TRBD1 or TRBD2 (5 bases each). Germline-derived CDR1 and CDR2 are SGHRS and YFSETQ. The CDR3 spans 14 residues. CDR3 in amino acids: CASSGATTLNEQCF. The CDR3 DNA reads TGCGCCAGCAGCGGGGCGACTACCCTGAATGAGCAGTGCTTC.

In this sample, this clonotype turned up many times. The chain links TRBV20-1 to TRBJ1-1; D is unclear. CDR1 is DFQATT, CDR2 SNEGSKA, per germline (reference sequence). The CDR3 runs to 12 residues. Trimming took 6 bases from V and 5 from J, leaving 13 bases between them. The CDR3 region is CSAPTTGTEAFF. The DNA for the CDR3 is TGCAGTGCACCCACAACGGGAACTGAAGCTTTCTTT.

This clonotype was seen many times. V usage is TRBV19 and J usage is TRBJ2-2; 9 nucleotides match TRBD2. The CDR3 runs 15 residues. Germline CDR1 and CDR2: LNHDA and SQIVND (reference sequence). V was pared by 5 bases and J by 5 bases, with 6 bases of the junction left unmatched. The CDR3 reads CASSLGTSRTGELFF. The CDR3 nucleotides are TGTGCCAGTAGTCTCGGGACTAGCCGTACCGGGGAGCTGTTTTTT.

Many counts were recorded for this clonotype. This CDR3 reads CASGLVLLYDPGNTIYF. DNA of the CDR3: TGTGCTAGTGGTTTGGTACTTTTGTACGACCCTGGAAACACCATATATTTT. The chain carries TRBV12-5 and TRBJ1-3, with D hard to call. The CDR3 consists of 17 residues. Trimming left V 0 bases short and J 2 bases short, with 14 bases between. Germline V gene sequence: CDR1 LGHNT, CDR2 FRNRAP.

The sample holds a few counts of this clonotype. The V gene is TRBV29-1, the J gene TRBJ2-1; 9 nucleotides align to TRBD1. Germline V gives CDR1 SQVTM, CDR2 ANQGSEA. This CDR3 has 13 amino acids. V lost 4 bases and J lost 4; bases outside the gene matches: 2. In DNA, the CDR3 is TGCAGCGTTGGGGGACAGGGTTACAATGAGCAGTTCTTC. Its translation: CSVGGQGYNEQFF.

This clonotype occurred many times. The chain joins TRBV3-1 to TRBJ2-2, with D perhaps TRBD1 (6 bases). This CDR3 spans 15 amino acids. V dropped 3 bases and J dropped 1 base, with 9 bases sitting between them. Germline V gene data show CDR1 as LGHDT and CDR2 as YNNKEL (reference sequence). The CDR3 coding sequence is TGTGCCAGCAGCCACCCGGGACAGAACACCGGGGAGCTGTTTTTT. Its protein is CASSHPGQNTGELFF.

The sample holds many counts of this clonotype. V and J are TRBV28 and TRBJ1-2; D may be TRBD1 (6 bases). Trimming removed 5 bases from V and 2 bases from J, with 12 bases in between. In germline, CDR1 is MDHEN, CDR2 SYDVKM. The CDR3 consists of 14 residues. The CDR3 DNA is TGTGCCAGCAGTCCTACAGGGTTGAACTATGGCTACACCTTC. It yields the protein CASSPTGLNYGYTF.

The chain carries TRBV6-2 or TRBV6-3 and TRBJ2-7; 7 nucleotides line up with TRBD2. Germline V gene data show CDR1 as MNHEY and CDR2 as SVGEGT. The trim removed 5 bases at V and 0 bases at J, leaving 7 bases unmatched. The CDR3 is 15 residues long. The CDR3 here is CASSKELATSYEQYF. CDR3 in DNA: TGTGCCAGCAGTAAAGAACTAGCGACCTCCTACGAGCAGTACTTC.

The sample holds a few counts of this clonotype. The rearrangement uses TRBV12-3 or TRBV12-4 and TRBJ2-2; D remains unclear. This CDR3 contains 13 residues. Trimming cost V 7 bases and J 7 bases, with 13 bases left between them. The CDR3 is CASTMEGYGELFF. As DNA, the CDR3 is TGTGCCAGCACCATGGAAGGTTACGGGGAGCTGTTTTTT.

This clonotype has more than one count but fewer than ten. This chain uses TRBV30 with TRBJ1-1, with 11 positions matching TRBD1. The CDR3 consists of 13 residues. Germline CDR1 is GTSNPN and CDR2 is SVGIG (reference sequence). The V gene end was trimmed by 3 bases and the J gene end by 5 bases; junction bases not matched to a gene: 2. The CDR3 sequence: CAWRGTGGTEAFF. The CDR3 nucleotides read TGTGCCTGGAGAGGGACAGGGGGGACTGAAGCTTTCTTT.

The chain links TRBV7-3 to TRBJ2-3, with a possible D match to TRBD2 (6 bases). The ends were cut back, 4 bases at V and 1 base at J, with 18 bases in the middle. CDR1 and CDR2 from the germline V gene are SGHTA and FQGTGA. This CDR3 is built from 17 residues. The CDR3 region is CASSYSGSSSGTDTQYF. CDR3 in DNA: TGTGCCAGCAGCTATAGCGGCTCAAGCTCTGGCACAGATACGCAGTATTTT.

This clonotype was seen at least ten times. The chain is built from TRBV6-5 and TRBJ1-5; D gene ambiguous. This CDR3 is built from 15 residues. CDR1 and CDR2 from the germline V gene are MNHEY and SVGAGI. V gave up 1 base and J gave up 5 bases, with 12 bases separating them. The CDR3 is CASSYFRGGDQPQHF. The DNA of the CDR3 is TGTGCCAGCAGTTACTTCCGGGGAGGAGATCAGCCCCAGCATTTT.

This clonotype was seen ten or more times. This rearrangement joins TRBV11-2 to TRBJ2-1, with unresolved D. The V end was cut by 3 bases, the J end by 5 bases, with 14 bases between. CDR3 length: 15 residues. The germline CDR1 and CDR2 sequences are SGHAT and FQNNGV. CDR3 coding DNA: TGTGCCAGCAGCTTTCGTACTGGCCCCAACAATGAGCAGTTCTTC. Amino acid sequence: CASSFRTGPNNEQFF.

This clonotype has at least ten counts. The rearrangement uses TRBV28 and TRBJ2-3, with TRBD1 identical over 7 bases. Germline assignment: CDR1 MDHEN and CDR2 SYDVKM. CDR3 size: 14 residues. V lost 4 bases and J lost 6; bases outside the gene matches: 7. For the CDR3, the DNA is TGTGCCAGCAGTTCACTATTACAGGGGGATACGCAGTATTTT. Translation gives CASSSLLQGDTQYF.

The DNA for the CDR3 is TGTGCCAGCAGCCAGAACGGCGATGAGCAGTTCTTC. Encoded protein: CASSQNGDEQFF. The chain recombines TRBV3-1 with TRBJ2-1; D unclear. The ends were cut back, 3 bases at V and 8 bases at J, with 8 bases in the middle. CDR3 size: 12 residues. Germline V gives CDR1 LGHDT, CDR2 YNNKEL (reference sequence).

This clonotype was found many times. The chain recombines TRBV7-6 with TRBJ2-3; 9 bases agree with TRBD2. The V segment lost 1 base and the J segment 6 bases; nucleotides outside the gene matches: 5. Germline CDR1 SGHVS, CDR2 FNYEAQ. The CDR3 runs to 15 residues. The CDR3 sequence is CASSLEAGTSDTQYF. CDR3 in DNA: TGTGCCAGCAGCTTAGAAGCGGGGACTAGCGATACGCAGTATTTT.

This chain links TRBV6-2 or TRBV6-3 with TRBJ2-2, with 7 bases lining up with TRBD1. The V gene's germline CDR1 is MNHEY and CDR2 SVGEGT. The CDR3 loop spans 17 amino acids. J gave up 1 base and V 2 bases, and 7 bases lay outside the gene matches. The CDR3 DNA follows: TGTGCCAGCAGTTACGTCGGGGACAGTTTGAACACCGGGGAGCTGTTTTTT. Protein: CASSYVGDSLNTGELFF.

Details on this clonotype: A much larger clonotype is one base distant, so this may be a read error. The V call is TRBV5-1, the J call TRBJ2-3, with a tentative D call TRBD2 (5 bases). This CDR3 contains 16 residues. Germline V gene data show CDR1 as SGHRS and CDR2 as YFSETQ. Trimming left V 0 bases short and J 3 bases short, with 14 bases between. Written as DNA, the CDR3 is TGCGCCAGCAGCTTGGGCGTCTGGGGAGAAACAGATACGCAGTATTTT. Protein: CASSLGVWGETDTQYF.